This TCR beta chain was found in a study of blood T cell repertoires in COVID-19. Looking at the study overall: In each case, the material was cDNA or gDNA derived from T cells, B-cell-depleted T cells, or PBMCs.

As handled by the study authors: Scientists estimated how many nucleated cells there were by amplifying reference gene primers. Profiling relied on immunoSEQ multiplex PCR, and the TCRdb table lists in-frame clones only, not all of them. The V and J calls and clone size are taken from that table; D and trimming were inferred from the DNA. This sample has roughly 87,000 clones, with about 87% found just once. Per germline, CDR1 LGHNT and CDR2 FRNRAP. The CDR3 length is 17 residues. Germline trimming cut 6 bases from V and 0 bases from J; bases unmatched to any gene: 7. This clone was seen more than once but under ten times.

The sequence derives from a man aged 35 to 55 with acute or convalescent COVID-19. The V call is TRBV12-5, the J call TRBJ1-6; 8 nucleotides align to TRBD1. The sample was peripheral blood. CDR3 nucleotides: TGTGCTAGTGGAAAAGGACAGGGACCCTCCTATAATTCACCCCTCCACTTT. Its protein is CASGKGQGPSYNSPLHF. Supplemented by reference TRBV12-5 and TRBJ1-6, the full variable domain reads DARVTQTPRHKVTEMGQEVTMRCQPILGHNTVFWYRQTMMQGLELLAYFRNRAPLDDSGMPKDRFSAEMPDATLATLKIQPSEPRDSAVYFCASGKGQGPSYNSPLHFGNGTRLTVT.